The 8 T cell receptor beta chains presented below share a single source sample, sequenced in a study of blood T cell repertoires in COVID-19. Clones were sequenced by immunoSEQ multiplex PCR, and TCRdb holds only the in-frame ones, with some missing. The sample carries around 140,000 clones, 85% to 90% recorded once. Sequencing was carried out using peripheral blood. The receptors here all came from a man aged 50-59 years who had recovered from COVID-19.

This clone was seen a single time. The V gene is TRBV27, the J gene TRBJ2-1; tentatively, D is TRBD1 (6 bases). The CDR3 has 15 residues. Trimming left V 4 bases short and J 2 bases short, with 12 bases between. The V gene's germline CDR1 is MNHEY and CDR2 SMNVEV (reference sequence). CDR3 nucleotide sequence: TGTGCCAGCAGTTCCCACAGGGTCACCTACAATGAGCAGTTCTTC. Translation: CASSSHRVTYNEQFF.

The rearrangement links TRBV6-1 to TRBJ2-1; 7 bases fit TRBD1. This CDR3 spans 17 amino acids. In germline, CDR1 is MNHNS, CDR2 SASEGT. Trimming took 4 bases from V and 2 from J; bases not matched to a gene: 11. The CDR3 sequence is CASSARRQGITYNEQFF. The DNA of the CDR3 is TGTGCCAGCAGTGCCCGCCGACAGGGTATAACCTACAATGAGCAGTTCTTC.

The V call is TRBV5-4, the J call TRBJ2-7; 15 bases align to TRBD2. Germline CDR1 and CDR2: SGHNT and YYREEE (reference sequence). V was clipped by 0 bases and J by 4 bases; unmatched bases: 5. CDR3 length: 17 residues. The DNA for the CDR3 is TGTGCCAGCAGCTTGGGAGCAGGGACTAGCGGGGGGTACGAGCAGTACTTC. Translated, it gives CASSLGAGTSGGYEQYF.

CDR3 in amino acids: CASSLAVGRGQYEQYF. CDR3 nucleotides: TGTGCCAGCAGTTTAGCCGTCGGCAGGGGGCAATACGAGCAGTACTTC. The chain couples TRBV27 to TRBJ2-7; 8 bases line up with TRBD1. The ends lost 2 bases at V and 4 bases at J; junction bases unmatched: 10. The V gene's germline CDR1 is MNHEY and CDR2 SMNVEV (reference sequence). This CDR3 comprises 16 residues.

The chain links TRBV5-4 to TRBJ2-7; 11 positions agree with TRBD2. The germline gives CDR1 SGHNT, CDR2 YYREEE (reference sequence). With 1 base clipped from V and 2 bases from J, the junction kept 2 bases outside the gene matches. The length of the CDR3 is 15 residues. CDR3 DNA: TGTGCCAGCAGCTTGAAACTAGCGGGGGCCTACGAGCAGTACTTC. Residues: CASSLKLAGAYEQYF.

The chain combines TRBV5-6 with TRBJ2-1, with 7 nucleotides matching TRBD1. The junction had 10 bases not matched to a gene; V was cut back by 4 bases and J by 6 bases. This CDR3 contains 15 residues. Germline loops: CDR1 SGHDT, CDR2 YYEEEE. DNA for the CDR3: TGTGCCAGCAGCCCCCGACAGGGTGAGCTCAATGAGCAGTTCTTC. Translation gives CASSPRQGELNEQFF. Full variable domain (rest looked up from reference TRBV5-6 and TRBJ2-1): DAGVTQSPTHLIKTRGQQVTLRCSPKSGHDTVSWYQQALGQGPQFIFQYYEEEERQRGNFPDRFSGHQFPNYSSELNVNALLLGDSALYLCASSPRQGELNEQFFGPGTRLTVL.

The gene calls are TRBV12-3 or TRBV12-4 and TRBJ2-7; D gene unclear. This CDR3 contains 11 residues. The V end lost 4 bases, the J end lost 2 bases, and 3 bases lay between the germline ends. Here the CDR3 reads CASSSTYEQYF. CDR3 in DNA: TGTGCCAGCAGTTCAACCTACGAGCAGTACTTC.

Only one count was recorded for this clone. The J gene is TRBJ2-5, the V gene TRBV7-7; 10 bases match TRBD2. V shed 1 base and J 4 bases; nucleotides not matched to a gene: 0. The germline CDR1 and CDR2 sequences are SSHAT and FNYEAQ (reference sequence). This CDR3 has 14 amino acids. The CDR3 loop is CASSLGTSGETQYF. As DNA, the CDR3 is TGTGCCAGCAGCTTAGGGACTAGCGGAGAGACCCAGTACTTC.